Shown below are 8 T cell receptor beta chains from a single sample sequenced in a study of T cells in Graves' hyperthyroidism and ophthalmopathy. Amplification of TCR beta CDR3 regions used RNA as the template. First-round RT-PCR targeting the TCR CDR3 was performed with the HTBI primer set. A single record per CDR3 protein comes from TCRdb applying MiXCR to the multiplex PCR reads. The sample records fewer than 600,000 distinct CDR3 sequences, about an eighth being singletons. The sequencing sample was made of blood. Every receptor here comes from a woman between 18 and 30 years old with Graves' hyperthyroidism.

This clonotype came up many times. The V call is TRBV27, the J call TRBJ2-2, with D tentatively TRBD2 (6 bases). Trimming left V 5 bases short and J 3 bases short, with 16 bases between. The length of the CDR3 is 16 residues. CDR1 is MNHEY and CDR2 is SMNVEV in the germline V gene (reference sequence). This CDR3 is CASSPHLSGDTGELFF. The CDR3 coding sequence is TGTGCCAGCAGTCCCCATTTGTCGGGGGACACCGGGGAGCTGTTTTTT.

This clonotype was seen at least ten times. V gene TRBV10-3 combines with J gene TRBJ2-5; D is possibly TRBD1 (7 bases). Germline-derived CDR1 and CDR2 are ENHRY and SYGVKD. CDR3 length: 15 amino acids. With 4 bases removed from V and 5 bases from J, the gap between germline ends came to 17 bases. CDR3 amino acids: CAISVSGGIRETQYF. The CDR3 DNA follows: TGTGCCATCAGTGTATCAGGGGGGATTAGGGAGACCCAGTACTTC.

This clonotype was counted many times. The chain recombines TRBV27 with TRBJ2-1; 10 positions match TRBD2. CDR1 and CDR2 (germline): MNHEY, SMNVEV (reference sequence). J gave up 4 bases and V 5 bases, and 5 bases lay outside the gene matches. The length of the CDR3 is 15 residues. The CDR3 coding sequence is TGTGCCAGCAGTCCCGGGACTAGCGTATACAATGAGCAGTTCTTC. Its protein is CASSPGTSVYNEQFF.

V usage is TRBV24-1 and J usage is TRBJ1-2; 9 bases agree with TRBD1. The V gene's germline CDR1 is KGHDR and CDR2 SFDVKD. J gave up 7 bases and V 4 bases, and 12 bases lay outside the gene matches. The CDR3 contains 16 residues. The CDR3 nucleotides read TGTGCCACCAGTGACCCCCGAGGGGACAGGGTATTTGGCTACACCTTC. It yields the protein CATSDPRGDRVFGYTF.

This clonotype was detected many times. The gene calls are TRBV3-1 and TRBJ2-3; 10 bases align to TRBD2. There are 18 residues in the CDR3. Germline CDR1 is LGHDT and CDR2 is YNNKEL (reference sequence). V dropped 0 bases and J dropped 1; count of bases not matched to a gene: 7. The CDR3 spells CASSQEGLAGGGTDTQYF. CDR3 in DNA: TGTGCCAGCAGCCAAGAGGGATTAGCGGGAGGCGGCACAGATACGCAGTATTTT.

The sample holds many counts of this clonotype. This rearrangement joins TRBV18 to TRBJ2-7; tentatively, D is TRBD1 (6 bases). The V and J ends lost 2 bases and 3 bases respectively, with 14 bases between them. CDR1 KGHSH and CDR2 LQKENI come from the germline V gene. The CDR3 length is 15 residues. The CDR3 bases are TGTGCCAGCTCACCAAAGGTCAGGGGAGACTACGAGCAGTACGTC. This sequence encodes CASSPKVRGDYEQYV.

In this sample, this clonotype turned up a few times. The chain carries TRBV9 and TRBJ1-2; weak D call: TRBD1 (5 bases). CDR3 length: 13 residues. Trimming left V 2 bases short and J 4 bases short, with 9 bases between. Germline V gives CDR1 SGDLS, CDR2 YYNGEE. The CDR3 nucleotides read TGTGCCAGCAGCGTCAGTGGGGGCTATGGCTACACCTTC. Its translation is CASSVSGGYGYTF.

This clonotype was picked up many times. The V and J genes are TRBV11-3 and TRBJ2-1; 9 nucleotides align to TRBD2. From germline, CDR1 is SGHNT and CDR2 YENEEA. Trimming took 3 bases from V and 2 from J; bases not matched to a gene: 11. This CDR3 has 18 amino acids. The CDR3 bases are TGTGCCAGCAGCTTGTCGACTAGCGGCCGCGCTGCCTACAATGAGCAGTTCTTC. Its translation: CASSLSTSGRAAYNEQFF.